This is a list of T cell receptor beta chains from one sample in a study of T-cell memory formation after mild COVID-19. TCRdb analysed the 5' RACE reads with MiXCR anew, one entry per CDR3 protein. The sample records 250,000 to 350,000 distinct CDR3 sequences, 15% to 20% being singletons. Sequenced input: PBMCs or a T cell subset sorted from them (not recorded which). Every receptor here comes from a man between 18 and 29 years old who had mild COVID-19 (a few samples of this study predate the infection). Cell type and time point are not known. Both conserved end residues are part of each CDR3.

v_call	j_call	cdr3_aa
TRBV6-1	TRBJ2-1	CASTRGDRPYNEQFF
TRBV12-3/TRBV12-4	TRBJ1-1	CASSLKGQLNTEAFF
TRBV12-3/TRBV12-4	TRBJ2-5	CASSQNQETQYF
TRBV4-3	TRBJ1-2	CASSQDAGADLRVGTF
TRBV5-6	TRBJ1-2	CASSLVQGARDGYTF
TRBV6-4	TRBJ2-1	CASSPTSDNEQFF
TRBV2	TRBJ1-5	CASSEAGPQHF
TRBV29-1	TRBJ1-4	CSVAYWNDDEKLFF
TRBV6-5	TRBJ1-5	CASSYAGPYSNQPQHF
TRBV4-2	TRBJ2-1	CASSQSTGRSYNEQFF
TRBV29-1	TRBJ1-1	CSVEGSTMNTEAFF
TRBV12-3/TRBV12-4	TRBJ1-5	CASSLWLRPEAGQPQHF
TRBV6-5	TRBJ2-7	CASSYAHRFLYEQYF
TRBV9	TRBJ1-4	CASSVVGQVIRGEKLFF
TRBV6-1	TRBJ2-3	CASILALTDTQYF
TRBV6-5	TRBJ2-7	CASSYSRGSSYEQYF
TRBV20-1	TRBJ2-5	CSASRTAKQETQYF
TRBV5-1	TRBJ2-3	CASSLESYIQIKQYF
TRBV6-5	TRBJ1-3	CASSYSSTGRDTIYF
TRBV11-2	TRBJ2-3	CASSLRGTFGTDTQYF
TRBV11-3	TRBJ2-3	CANLVGGATRCADTQYF
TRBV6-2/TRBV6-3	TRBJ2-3	CASENSAENTDTQYF
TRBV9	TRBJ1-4	CASSVDAGVNEKLFF
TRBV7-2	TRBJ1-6	CASSSRQYGYNSPLHF
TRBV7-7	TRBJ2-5	CASSAGTGETQYF
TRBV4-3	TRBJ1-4	CASSQGGVGEKLFF
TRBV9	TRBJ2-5	CASSVELAEETQYF
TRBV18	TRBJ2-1	CASSPRTANEQFF
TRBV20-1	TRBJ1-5	CSARPDRESQPQHF
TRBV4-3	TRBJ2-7	CASSQSTSGGNYEQYF
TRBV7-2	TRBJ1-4	CASSLDATNEKLFF
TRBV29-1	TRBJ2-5	CSVVWGAGETQYF
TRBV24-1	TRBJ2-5	CATSDKFRGGGETQYF
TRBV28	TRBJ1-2	CASSRYSEGYTF
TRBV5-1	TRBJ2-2	CASSAGGPNTGELFF
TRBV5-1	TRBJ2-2	CASTTDRELFF
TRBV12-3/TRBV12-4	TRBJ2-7	CAPDVWVYEQYF
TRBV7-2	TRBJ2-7	CASSSKPRLAGTSYEQYF
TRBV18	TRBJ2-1	CASSPGPLNEQFF
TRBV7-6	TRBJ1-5	CASSLNQVQPQHF
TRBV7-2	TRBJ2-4	CASSFPGGLAKNIQYF
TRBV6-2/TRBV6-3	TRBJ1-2	CASSQSSTGDSSYGYTF
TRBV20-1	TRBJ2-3	CSARASGGPVPYTDTQYF
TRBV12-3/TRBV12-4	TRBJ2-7	CASTRGYEQYF
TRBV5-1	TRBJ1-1	CASSLAGQLLNTEAFF
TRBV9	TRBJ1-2	CASSVGGGTNGYTF
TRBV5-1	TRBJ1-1	CASSVRGQGFTEAFF
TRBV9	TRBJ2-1	CASTRTGFSSYNEQFF
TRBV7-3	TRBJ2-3	CASSLTRGGGTDTQYF
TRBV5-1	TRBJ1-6	CASSLARSSQGENSPLHF
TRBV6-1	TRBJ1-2	CASSEVPGDGGYTF
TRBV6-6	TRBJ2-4	CALFLDIQYF
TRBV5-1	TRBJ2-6	CASSLLASGANVLTF
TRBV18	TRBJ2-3	CASSPLSSGGTDTQYF
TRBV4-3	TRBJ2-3	CASSPQVAGDSTDTQYF
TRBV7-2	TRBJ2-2	CASSFTGARTGELFF
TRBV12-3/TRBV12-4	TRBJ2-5	CASSLQSPETQYF
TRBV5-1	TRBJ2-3	CASSPVAGGPETDTQYF
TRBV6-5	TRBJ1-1	CASSYTRGGNTEAFF